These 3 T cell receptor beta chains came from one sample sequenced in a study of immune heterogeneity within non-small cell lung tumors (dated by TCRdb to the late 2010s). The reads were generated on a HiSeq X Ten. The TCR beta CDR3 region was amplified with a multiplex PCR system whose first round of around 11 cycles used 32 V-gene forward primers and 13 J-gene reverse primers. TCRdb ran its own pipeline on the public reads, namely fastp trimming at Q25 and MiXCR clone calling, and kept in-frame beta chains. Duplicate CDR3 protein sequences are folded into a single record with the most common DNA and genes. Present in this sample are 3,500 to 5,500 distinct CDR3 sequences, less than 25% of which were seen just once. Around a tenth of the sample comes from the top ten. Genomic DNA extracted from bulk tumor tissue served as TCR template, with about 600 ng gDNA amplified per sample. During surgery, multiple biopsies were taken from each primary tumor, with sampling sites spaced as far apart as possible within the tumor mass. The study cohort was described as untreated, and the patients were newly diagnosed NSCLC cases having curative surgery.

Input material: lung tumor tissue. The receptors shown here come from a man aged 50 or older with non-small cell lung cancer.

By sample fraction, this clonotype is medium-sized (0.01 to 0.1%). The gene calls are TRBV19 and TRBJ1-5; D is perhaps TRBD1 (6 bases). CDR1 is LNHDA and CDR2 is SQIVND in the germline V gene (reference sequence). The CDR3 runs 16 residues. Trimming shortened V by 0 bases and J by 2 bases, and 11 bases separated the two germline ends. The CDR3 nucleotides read TGTGCCAGTAGTATAGATCAGGGGATAGGCAATCAGCCCCAGCATTTT. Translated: CASSIDQGIGNQPQHF.

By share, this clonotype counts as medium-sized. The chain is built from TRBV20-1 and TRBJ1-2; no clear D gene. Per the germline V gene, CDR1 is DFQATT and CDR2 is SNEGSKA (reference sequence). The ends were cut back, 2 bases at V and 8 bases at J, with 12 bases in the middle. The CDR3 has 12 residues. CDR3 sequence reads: CSARLGRWGYTF. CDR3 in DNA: TGCAGTGCTAGATTGGGAAGATGGGGCTACACCTTC.

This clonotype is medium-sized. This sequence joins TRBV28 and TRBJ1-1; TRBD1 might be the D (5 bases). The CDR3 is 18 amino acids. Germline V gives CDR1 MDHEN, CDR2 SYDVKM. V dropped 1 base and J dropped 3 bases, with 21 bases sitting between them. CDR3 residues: CASSLSAGRNGEDTEAFF. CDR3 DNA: TGTGCCAGCAGTTTATCGGCGGGGCGGAACGGGGAGGACACTGAAGCTTTCTTT.